The rows below give T cell receptor beta chains drawn from one sample of a study of T cells in Graves' hyperthyroidism and ophthalmopathy. Each CDR3 protein is one row after TCRdb ran MiXCR on the multiplex PCR reads. The sample has fewer than 750,000 distinct CDR3 sequences, roughly 14% seen once. The sequencing input was blood. These receptors came from a woman between 40 and 55 years old with Graves' ophthalmopathy. Each CDR3 is given with its conserved first and last residue. D genes are given only for firm matches. The listing skips clone size in some rows; elsewhere it reads once, few, many or a size class.

D,size,V,J,DNA,CDR3
-,many,TRBV2,TRBJ1-1,TGTGCCAGCAGGGAGACCGCATACACTGAAGCTTTCTTT,CASRETAYTEAFF
-,many,TRBV28,TRBJ1-2,TGTGCCAGCAGTTTTATCGGAGGGGGACGTACAAACTATGGCTACACCTTC,CASSFIGGGRTNYGYTF
TRBD2,-,TRBV12-3/TRBV12-4,TRBJ2-5,TGTGCCAGCAGGACGACTAGCGGGAGAATTGAGACCCAGTACTTC,CASRTTSGRIETQYF
TRBD2,-,TRBV10-2,TRBJ2-7,TGCGCCAGCATCCAAACGGTAGCGGGGGCCTACGAGCAGTACTTC,CASIQTVAGAYEQYF
-,few,TRBV19,TRBJ1-1,TGTGCCAGTAGTATCGGTCTAACAAACACTGAAGCTTTCTTT,CASSIGLTNTEAFF
-,many,TRBV2,TRBJ2-4,TGTGCCAGCCAACAAAGTCAAGCCAAAAACATTCAGTACTTC,CASQQSQAKNIQYF
-,many,TRBV11-2,TRBJ1-2,TGTGCCAGCAGCTCCCCAAGGAAAGGCGTTGGGAGTAACTATGGCTACACCTTC,CASSSPRKGVGSNYGYTF
-,many,TRBV29-1,TRBJ2-2,TGCAGCGTGGGGGACGGAACGAACACCGGGGAGCTGTTTTTT,CSVGDGTNTGELFF
-,-,TRBV30,TRBJ1-1,TGTGCCTGGAGTTGGGGAGGGGACACTGAAGCTTTCTTT,CAWSWGGDTEAFF
-,many,TRBV12-3/TRBV12-4,TRBJ1-2,TGTGCCAGCAGTTTAGGGCAGCACTATGGCTACACCTTC,CASSLGQHYGYTF
-,many,TRBV9,TRBJ2-4,TGTGCCAGCAGCGTAGGGGTGGGGGTCGTGAACATTCAGTACTTC,CASSVGVGVVNIQYF